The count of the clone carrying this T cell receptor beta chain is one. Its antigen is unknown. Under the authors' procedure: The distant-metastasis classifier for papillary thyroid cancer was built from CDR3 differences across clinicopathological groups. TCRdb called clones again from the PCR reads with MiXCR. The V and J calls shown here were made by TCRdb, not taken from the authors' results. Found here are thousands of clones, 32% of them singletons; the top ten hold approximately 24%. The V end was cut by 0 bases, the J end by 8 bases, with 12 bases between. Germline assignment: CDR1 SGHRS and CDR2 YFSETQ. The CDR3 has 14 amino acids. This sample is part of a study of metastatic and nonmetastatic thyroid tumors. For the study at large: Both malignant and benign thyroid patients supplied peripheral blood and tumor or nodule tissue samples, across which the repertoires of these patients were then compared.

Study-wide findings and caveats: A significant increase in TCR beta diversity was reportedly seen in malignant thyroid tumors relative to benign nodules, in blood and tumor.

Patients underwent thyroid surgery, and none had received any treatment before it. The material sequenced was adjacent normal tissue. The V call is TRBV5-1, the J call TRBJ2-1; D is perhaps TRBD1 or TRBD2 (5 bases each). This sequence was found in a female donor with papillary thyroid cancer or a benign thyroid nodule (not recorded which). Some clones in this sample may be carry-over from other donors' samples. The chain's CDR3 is CASSLVGPGDEQFF. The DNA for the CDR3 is TGCGCCAGCAGCTTGGTGGGACCAGGTGATGAGCAGTTCTTC.